This T cell receptor beta chain was recorded in a study of T cell repertoires in cytomegalovirus infection. TCRdb re-called the reads through MiXCR, storing one row per CDR3 protein. Counted here are 100,000 to 120,000 distinct CDR3 sequences, over 30% occurring once; the ten biggest clones make up less than 45%. The study, taken as a whole, reports: Identification of carriers of CMV plus the relevant HLA was performed using cumulative public TCR beta family frequency.

Points on this clonotype: What it binds is unknown.

Trimming left V 0 bases short and J 6 bases short, with 16 bases between. Looked up from germline, CDR1 is SGHRS and CDR2 is YFSETQ. The CDR3 runs 15 residues. The chain uses TRBV5-1 and TRBJ2-7; D gene uncertain. The sequence was obtained from a human donor in good health (CMV status not recorded). Some clones in this sample may be carry-over from other donors' samples. Specimen: CD8+ T cells from cultured PBMCs, collected from culture after CMV antigen stimulation. CDR3 in DNA: TGCGCCAGCAGCTTGGATCTGGGTTCAAACTCCGAGCAGTACTTC. Amino acid sequence: CASSLDLGSNSEQYF.